The T cell receptor beta chain under discussion was sequenced for a study of blood T cell repertoires in COVID-19. Study details: COVID-19 samples from acute and convalescent phases originated in the United States, Italy and Spain. PBMCs, B-cell-depleted T cells, or T cells provided the cDNA or gDNA that made up the material.

Measured with immunoSEQ multiplex PCR; TCRdb has only the in-frame clones, and not every one. The sample includes a few hundred thousand clones, over 80% of them seen just once. Germline V lookup: CDR1 WNHNN, CDR2 SYGVQD (reference sequence). The CDR3 is 14 residues long. V shed 6 bases, J shed 4 bases, and the junction held 6 bases outside the gene matches. The V gene is TRBV10-1, the J gene TRBJ2-3; 8 bases line up with TRBD1. Sequenced input: peripheral blood. The TCR originated in a woman between 45 and 60 years old with active or convalescent COVID-19. CDR3 loop: CASSRDRRADTQYF. The CDR3 DNA reads TGCGCCAGCAGCCGGGACAGGCGGGCAGATACGCAGTATTTT.